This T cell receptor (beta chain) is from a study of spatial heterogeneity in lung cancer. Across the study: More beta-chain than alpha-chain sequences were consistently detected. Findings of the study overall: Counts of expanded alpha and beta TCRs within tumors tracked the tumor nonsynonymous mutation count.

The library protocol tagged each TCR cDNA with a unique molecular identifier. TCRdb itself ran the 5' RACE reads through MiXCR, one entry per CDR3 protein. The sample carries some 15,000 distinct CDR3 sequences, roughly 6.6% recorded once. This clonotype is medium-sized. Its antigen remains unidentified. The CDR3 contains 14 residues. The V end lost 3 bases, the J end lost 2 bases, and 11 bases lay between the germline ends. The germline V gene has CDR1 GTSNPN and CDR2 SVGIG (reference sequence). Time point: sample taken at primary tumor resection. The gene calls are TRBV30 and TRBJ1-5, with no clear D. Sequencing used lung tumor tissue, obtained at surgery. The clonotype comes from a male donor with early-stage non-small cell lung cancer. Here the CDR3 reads CAWSRNSGNQPQHF. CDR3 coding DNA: TGTGCCTGGAGCCGTAATTCGGGCAATCAGCCCCAGCATTTT.